Listed below are T cell receptor beta chains from one sample, sequenced in a study of shared T cell receptors in the human thymus. This table comes from immunoSEQ multiplex PCR, and its TCRdb copy is limited to in-frame clones, with some not included. Of hundreds of thousands of clones detected, more than 75% appear once; the ten largest clones hold roughly 0.0089%. This sample was shared with a second study, whose subject was human thymus T cells.

Source material: thymocytes. These receptors were taken from a boy in the first two years of life with a congenital heart defect. Each CDR3 is given with its conserved first and last residue. D genes are given only for firm matches. Where a row states a size, it is once, few, many or the class of an expanded clone; other rows omit it.

V	J	D	size	DNA	CDR3
TRBV28	TRBJ1-5	TRBD1	NA	TGTGCCAGCAGTGTTTGGACAGGGGAACTTCAGCCCCAGCATTTT	CASSVWTGELQPQHF
TRBV12-5	TRBJ2-7	TRBD2	NA	TGTGCTAGTGGTTTGGCCACTCCGGGACTAGCAGTCACCTACGAGCAGTACTTC	CASGLATPGLAVTYEQYF
TRBV30	TRBJ1-6	NA	NA	TGTGCCTGGAGTGAACAGGGAAAGTCCTATAATTCACCCCTCCACTTT	CAWSEQGKSYNSPLHF
TRBV10-3	TRBJ1-1	TRBD1	NA	TGTGCCATCAGCCGGACAGGGGATGAAGCTTTCTTT	CAISRTGDEAFF
TRBV29-1	TRBJ1-1	NA	NA	TGCAGCGTCGACAGAGACACTGAAGCTTTCTTT	CSVDRDTEAFF
TRBV21-1	TRBJ2-6	NA	NA	TGTGCCAGCCTGTCCCGGGACAGCTCTGGGGCCAACGTCCTGACTTTC	CASLSRDSSGANVLTF
TRBV7-8	TRBJ2-5	TRBD2	NA	TGTGCCAGCAGCCACAAGCGGGGGGGTCAAGAGACCCAGTACTTC	CASSHKRGGQETQYF
TRBV19	TRBJ2-1	TRBD2	few	TGTGCCAGTAGTATGAAGACTAGCAGGTCAGACAATGAGCAGTTCTTC	CASSMKTSRSDNEQFF
TRBV5-4	TRBJ2-5	TRBD1	NA	TGTGCCAGCAGCATAGGGACAGGGTCTGATCAAGAGACCCAGTACTTC	CASSIGTGSDQETQYF
TRBV2	TRBJ1-3	NA	NA	TGTGCCAGCAGTGGAGGGCTTCACTCTGGAAACACCATATATTTT	CASSGGLHSGNTIYF
TRBV7-7	TRBJ2-5	NA	NA	TGTGCTAGCAGCCTAGACTTTGAGGGGGGGGAGACCCAGTACTTC	CASSLDFEGGETQYF
TRBV10-3	TRBJ1-2	NA	NA	TGTGCCATCAGCTCTCAAACCGAACAGGGTTACTATGGCTACACCTTC	CAISSQTEQGYYGYTF
TRBV13	TRBJ2-1	NA	NA	TGTGCCAGCAGCTCTAGTAAAGCGCCCTGGAGGTTCTTC	CASSSSKAPWRFF
TRBV27	TRBJ1-1	NA	NA	TGTGCCAGCAGTTTAAACCCGGGGGGGTACACTGAAGCTTTCTTT	CASSLNPGGYTEAFF
TRBV5-6	TRBJ1-3	NA	few	TGTGCCAGCAGTTTGACTTTCAGGGTGGTATCTGGAAACACCATATATTTT	CASSLTFRVVSGNTIYF